This is a list of T cell receptor beta chains from one sample in a study of cytomegalovirus exposure and HLA in healthy donors. The method was immunoSEQ multiplex PCR; TCRdb's version includes in-frame clones alone and lacks a portion of them. Here the sample spans 150,000 to 200,000 clones, 60% to 80% being singletons. The sample comprised PBMCs. Source of these receptors: a woman aged 45-65 years in good health and CMV-seropositive. Each CDR3 is given with its conserved first and last residue. Fields, in order: J gene, D gene, V gene, clone size, CDR3 protein, CDR3 DNA. The D gene is left open where the match is weak. Not all rows give a size; the values are once, few, many and, for expanded clones, a class.

TRBJ2-1	-	TRBV5-6	-	CASSPTSDDYNEQFF	TGTGCCAGCAGCCCAACTAGTGACGACTACAATGAGCAGTTCTTC
TRBJ2-7	-	TRBV9	-	CASSVRDISYEQYF	TGTGCCAGCAGCGTCCGGGACATCTCCTACGAGCAGTACTTC
TRBJ2-3	TRBD2	TRBV7-9	once	CASSPRLAGGSDTQYF	TGTGCCAGCAGCCCCCGACTAGCGGGGGGTTCAGATACGCAGTATTTT
TRBJ2-7	TRBD1	TRBV5-1	-	CASQAGTGGYEQYF	TGCGCCAGTCAAGCCGGGACAGGGGGTTACGAGCAGTACTTC
TRBJ1-5	-	TRBV6-5	-	CASSSPGGHQPQHF	TGTGCCAGCAGTAGTCCAGGAGGTCATCAGCCCCAGCATTTT
TRBJ2-1	TRBD2	TRBV29-1	few	CSVGAWTSDEQFF	TGCAGCGTGGGGGCTTGGACTAGCGATGAGCAGTTCTTC
TRBJ2-1	TRBD2	TRBV2	-	CASSWTSGLINEQFF	TGTGCCAGCAGTTGGACTAGCGGGCTTATCAATGAGCAGTTCTTC
TRBJ1-2	-	TRBV18	-	CASSPRTGTTDGYTF	TGTGCCAGCTCACCGAGGACGGGGACAACCGACGGCTACACCTTC
TRBJ2-1	-	TRBV9	-	CASSAGLDSSNEQFF	TGTGCCAGCAGCGCTGGCTTGGACAGTTCCAATGAGCAGTTCTTC
TRBJ1-2	TRBD1	TRBV5-1	once	CASSSTERTGGGYTF	TGCGCCAGCAGCTCGACTGAGCGGACAGGGGGCGGCTACACCTTC
TRBJ1-2	TRBD1	TRBV2	few	CASSRDRAEGYTF	TGTGCCAGCAGCCGGGACAGGGCGGAGGGCTACACCTTC
TRBJ1-1	-	TRBV2	once	CASRSDIRWAFF	TGTGCCAGCAGATCAGACATCCGCTGGGCTTTCTTT
TRBJ1-4	TRBD1	TRBV30	-	CAWNTGGRTNEKLFF	TGTGCCTGGAACACAGGGGGGAGAACTAATGAAAAACTGTTTTTT
TRBJ2-2	-	TRBV5-4	-	CASSFTGNTGELFF	TGTGCCAGCAGCTTTACAGGGAATACCGGGGAGCTGTTTTTT
TRBJ2-1	TRBD1	TRBV7-2	-	CASSSLRTGANNEQFF	TGTGCCAGCAGCTCCCTCAGGACAGGGGCAAACAATGAGCAGTTCTTC